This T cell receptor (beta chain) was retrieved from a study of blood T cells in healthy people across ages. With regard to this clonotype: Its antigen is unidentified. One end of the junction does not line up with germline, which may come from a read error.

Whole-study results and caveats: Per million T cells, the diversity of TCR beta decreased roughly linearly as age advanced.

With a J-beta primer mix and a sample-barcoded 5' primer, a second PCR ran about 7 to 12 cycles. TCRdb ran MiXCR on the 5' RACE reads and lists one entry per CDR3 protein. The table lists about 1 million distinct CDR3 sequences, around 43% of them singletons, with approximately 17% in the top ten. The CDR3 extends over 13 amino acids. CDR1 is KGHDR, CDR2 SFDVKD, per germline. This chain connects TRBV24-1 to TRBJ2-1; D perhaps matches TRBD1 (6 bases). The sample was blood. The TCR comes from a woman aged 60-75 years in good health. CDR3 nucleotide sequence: TGTACCACCAGTGAGGACAGCTACAGTGAGCAGTTCTTC. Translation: CTTSEDSYSEQFF.